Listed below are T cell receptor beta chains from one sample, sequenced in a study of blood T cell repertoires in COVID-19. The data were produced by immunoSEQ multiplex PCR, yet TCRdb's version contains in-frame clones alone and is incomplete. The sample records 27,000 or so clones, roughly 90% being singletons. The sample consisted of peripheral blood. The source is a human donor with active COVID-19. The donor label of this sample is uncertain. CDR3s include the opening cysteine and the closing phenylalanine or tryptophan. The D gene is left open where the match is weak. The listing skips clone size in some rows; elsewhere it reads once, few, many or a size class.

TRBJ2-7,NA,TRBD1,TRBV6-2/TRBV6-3,TGTGCCAGCAGTTACGACAGGGGAACCTACGAGCAGTACTTC,CASSYDRGTYEQYF
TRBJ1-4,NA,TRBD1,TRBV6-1,TGTGCCAGCAGTGAGTTAATACAGGGGGAAAAACTGTTTTTT,CASSELIQGEKLFF
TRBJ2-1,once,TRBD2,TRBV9,TGTGCCAGCAGCGTAGCTCCTAGCGGGGGGTTATACAATGAGCAGTTCTTC,CASSVAPSGGLYNEQFF
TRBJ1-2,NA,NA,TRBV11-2,TGTGCCAGCAGCTTATCCAGGGAAGGCGGCTACACCTTC,CASSLSREGGYTF
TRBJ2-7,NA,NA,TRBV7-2,TGTGCCAGCAGCCAGATCCCTTCCTACGAGCAGTACTTC,CASSQIPSYEQYF
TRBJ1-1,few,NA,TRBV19,TGTGCCAGTACCTTACAGGCAGCATATGGTGAAGCTTTCTTT,CASTLQAAYGEAFF
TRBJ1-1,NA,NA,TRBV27,TGTGCCAGCAGTTTGGGCCGAGGGATGACTGAAGCTTTCTTT,CASSLGRGMTEAFF
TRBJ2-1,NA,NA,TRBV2,TGTGCCAGCAATTACGACGCGGTCTTAAATGAGCAGTTCTTC,CASNYDAVLNEQFF
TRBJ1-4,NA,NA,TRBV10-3,TGTGCCATCAGTGATGAGAGGGAAAAACTGTTTTTT,CAISDEREKLFF
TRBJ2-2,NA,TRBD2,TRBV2,TGTGCCAGCGGGAGGGCAGCGAACACCGGGGAGCTGTTTTTT,CASGRAANTGELFF
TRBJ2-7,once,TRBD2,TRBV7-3,TGTGCCAGCGGAATAGGGCAGCGGGAGGGCTCCTACGAGCAGTACTTC,CASGIGQREGSYEQYF
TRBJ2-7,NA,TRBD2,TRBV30,TGTGCCTGGAGTATTGGAAGAGCGGGGGACTCCTACGAGCAGTACTTC,CAWSIGRAGDSYEQYF
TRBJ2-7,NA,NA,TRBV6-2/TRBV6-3,TGTGCCAGCAGTTACGCCCCAACTGGTCCCTCCGAGCAGTACTTC,CASSYAPTGPSEQYF
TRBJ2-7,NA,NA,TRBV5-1,TGCGCCAGCAGTCTGGAGGGGTCCGAGCAGTACTTC,CASSLEGSEQYF
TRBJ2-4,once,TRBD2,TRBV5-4,TGTGCCAGCAGCAGTTCTAGCGGGATTGCCTCCAACATTCAGTACTTC,CASSSSSGIASNIQYF
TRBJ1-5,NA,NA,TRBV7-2,TGTGCCAGCAGCCCACCCGGGGGGCACAGCAATCAGCCCCAGCATTTT,CASSPPGGHSNQPQHF
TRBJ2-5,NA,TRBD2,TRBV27,TGTGCCAGCGGGTGGCGGAGCGGGGTGTCAGAGACCCAGTACTTC,CASGWRSGVSETQYF
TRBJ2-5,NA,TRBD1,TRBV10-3,TGTGCCATCAGCCCCGGGACAGGGGCAGAGACCCAGTACTTC,CAISPGTGAETQYF
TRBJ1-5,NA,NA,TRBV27,TGTGCCAGCAGTCCTTATCGTCTCCAGGGGCCTCAGCCCCAGCATTTT,CASSPYRLQGPQPQHF
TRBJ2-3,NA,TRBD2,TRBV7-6,TGTGCCAGCAGCATCGGGGGGGCGGGAGTAACAGATACGCAGTATTTT,CASSIGGAGVTDTQYF
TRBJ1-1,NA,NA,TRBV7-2,TGTGCCAGCAGCTTCCCCCGGGGGACTGAAGCTTTCTTT,CASSFPRGTEAFF
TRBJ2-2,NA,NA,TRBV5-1,TGCGCCACCCAAGGGCAGGGGGGCACCGGGGAGCTGTTTTTT,CATQGQGGTGELFF
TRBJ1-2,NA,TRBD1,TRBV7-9,TGTGCCAGCAGCCTCGACAGGGGGGATGGCTACACCTTC,CASSLDRGDGYTF
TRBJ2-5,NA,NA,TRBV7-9,TGTGCCAGCAGCTTAGGGGCTCAAGAGACCCAGTACTTC,CASSLGAQETQYF
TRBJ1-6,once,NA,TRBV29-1,TGCAGCGCCCGCGAGGCCGGAGGTTCACCCCTCCACTTT,CSAREAGGSPLHF
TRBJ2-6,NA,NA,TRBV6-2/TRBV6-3,TGTGCCAGCAGTCTGAGACAGGTATCTGGGGCCAACGTCCTGACTTTC,CASSLRQVSGANVLTF
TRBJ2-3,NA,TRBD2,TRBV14,TGTGCCAGCAGCCGGGGACTAGCGGCGAGGCGCACAGATACGCAGTATTTT,CASSRGLAARRTDTQYF
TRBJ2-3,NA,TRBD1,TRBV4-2,TGTGCCAGCAGCCAGGGGGACAGGGGAGGTCCAGATACGCAGTATTTT,CASSQGDRGGPDTQYF
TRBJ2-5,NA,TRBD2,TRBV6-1,TGTGCCAGCAGTGGAAGAGCGGGGGGCTTCCAAGAGACCCAGTACTTC,CASSGRAGGFQETQYF
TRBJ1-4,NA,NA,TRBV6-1,TGTGCCAGCAGTGCAAGTCGACAGGTGGCTAATGAAAAACTGTTTTTT,CASSASRQVANEKLFF
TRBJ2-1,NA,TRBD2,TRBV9,TGTGCCAGCAGCGGCCGGGGGGGCCATGGGCAGTTCTTC,CASSGRGGHGQFF
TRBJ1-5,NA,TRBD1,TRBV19,TGTGCCAGTAGTGCGGGGACAGGCAATCAGCCCCAGCATTTT,CASSAGTGNQPQHF
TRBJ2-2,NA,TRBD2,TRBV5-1,TGCGCCAGCAGACTGAGCACTAGCGGGAGTAGCGGGGAGCTGTTTTTT,CASRLSTSGSSGELFF
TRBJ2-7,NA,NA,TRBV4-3,TGCGCCAGCAGCCAAGGTCCACAGGGACCCTACGAGCAGTACTTC,CASSQGPQGPYEQYF
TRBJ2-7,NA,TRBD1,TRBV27,TGTGCCAGCAGTTTTCGGGACAGGGGCAGCGAGCAGTACTTC,CASSFRDRGSEQYF
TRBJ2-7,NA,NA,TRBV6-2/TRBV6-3,TGTGCCAGCAGTTACAATCAGGGTACCTACGAGCAGTACTTC,CASSYNQGTYEQYF
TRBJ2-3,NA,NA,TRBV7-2,TGTGCCAGCAGCTTCACTCGTCGTGCCGCAGATACGCAGTATTTT,CASSFTRRAADTQYF
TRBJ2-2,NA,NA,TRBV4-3,TGCGCCAGCAGCCAACAAACGGGACAGAACACCGGGGAGCTGTTTTTT,CASSQQTGQNTGELFF
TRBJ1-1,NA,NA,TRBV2,TGTGCCAGCAGCTACCTGGACAAGAACACTGAAGCTTTCTTT,CASSYLDKNTEAFF
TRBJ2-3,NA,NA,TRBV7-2,TGTGCCAGCGACCCTCTGAGGGCGGCAGATACGCAGTATTTT,CASDPLRAADTQYF
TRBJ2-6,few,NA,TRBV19,TGTGCCAGTAGACCTCAGGGTGGAGGGGCCAACGTCCTGACTTTC,CASRPQGGGANVLTF
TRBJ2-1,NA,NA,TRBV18,TGTGCCAGCTCACCCAGAACAGGCAGTACTTACAATGAGCAGTTCTTC,CASSPRTGSTYNEQFF
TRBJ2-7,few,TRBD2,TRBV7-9,TGTGCCAGCAGCACCGGGACTAGCGATCTTTCCGAGCAGTACTTC,CASSTGTSDLSEQYF
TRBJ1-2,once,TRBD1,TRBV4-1,TGCGCCAGCAGCCAAGTCACAGGGGGCGTTGGCTACACCTTC,CASSQVTGGVGYTF
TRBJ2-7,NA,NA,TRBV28,TGTGCCAGCAGTTTACCCCGGGAGATTAGGTACGAGCAGTACTTC,CASSLPREIRYEQYF